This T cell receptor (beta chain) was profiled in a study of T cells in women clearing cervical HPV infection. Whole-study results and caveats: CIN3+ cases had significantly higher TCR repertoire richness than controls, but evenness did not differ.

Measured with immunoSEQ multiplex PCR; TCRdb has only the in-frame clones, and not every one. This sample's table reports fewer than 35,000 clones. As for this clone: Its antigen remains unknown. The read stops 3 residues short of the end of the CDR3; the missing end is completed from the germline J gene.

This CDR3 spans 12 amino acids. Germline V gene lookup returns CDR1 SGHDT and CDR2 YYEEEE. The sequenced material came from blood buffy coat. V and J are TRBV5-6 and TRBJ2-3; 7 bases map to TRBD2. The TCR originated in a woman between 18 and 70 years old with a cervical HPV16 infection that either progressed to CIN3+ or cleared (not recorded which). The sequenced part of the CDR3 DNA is TGTGCCAGCAGCTTGAGCGGGAAGACG. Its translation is CASSLSGKT. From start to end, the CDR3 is CASSLSGKTQYF.